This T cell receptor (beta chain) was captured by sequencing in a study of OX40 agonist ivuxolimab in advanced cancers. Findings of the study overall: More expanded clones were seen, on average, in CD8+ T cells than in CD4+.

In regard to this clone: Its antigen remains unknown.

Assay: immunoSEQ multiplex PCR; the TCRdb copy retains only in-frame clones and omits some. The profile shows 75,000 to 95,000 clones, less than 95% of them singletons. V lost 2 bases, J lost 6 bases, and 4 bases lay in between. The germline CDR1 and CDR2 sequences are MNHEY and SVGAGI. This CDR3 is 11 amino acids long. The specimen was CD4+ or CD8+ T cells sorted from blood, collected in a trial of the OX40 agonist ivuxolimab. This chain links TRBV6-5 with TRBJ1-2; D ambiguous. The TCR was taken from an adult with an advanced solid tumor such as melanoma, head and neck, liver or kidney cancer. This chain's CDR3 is CASSYGDGYTF. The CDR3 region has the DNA TGTGCCAGCAGTTACGGGGATGGCTACACCTTC.